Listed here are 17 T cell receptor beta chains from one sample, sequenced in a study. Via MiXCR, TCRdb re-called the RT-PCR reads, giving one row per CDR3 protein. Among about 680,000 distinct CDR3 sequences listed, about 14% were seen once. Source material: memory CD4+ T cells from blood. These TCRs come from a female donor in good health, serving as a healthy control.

The CDR3 region is CASSDKVAGGREQYF. CDR3 nucleotides: TGTGCCAGCAGTGACAAGGTAGCGGGAGGGCGCGAGCAGTACTTC. The chain joins TRBV25-1 to TRBJ2-7; 11 bases match TRBD2. The ends lost 3 bases at V and 6 bases at J; junction bases unmatched: 7. The length of the CDR3 is 15 residues. Germline V CDR1 and CDR2: MGHDK, SYGVNS.

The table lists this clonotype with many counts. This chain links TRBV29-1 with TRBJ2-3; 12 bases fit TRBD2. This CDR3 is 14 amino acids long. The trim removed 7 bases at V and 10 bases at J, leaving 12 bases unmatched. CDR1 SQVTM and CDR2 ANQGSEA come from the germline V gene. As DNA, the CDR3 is TGCAGCGCCCGGGAGACTAGCGGGAGTCGGTCGCAGTATTTT. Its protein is CSARETSGSRSQYF.

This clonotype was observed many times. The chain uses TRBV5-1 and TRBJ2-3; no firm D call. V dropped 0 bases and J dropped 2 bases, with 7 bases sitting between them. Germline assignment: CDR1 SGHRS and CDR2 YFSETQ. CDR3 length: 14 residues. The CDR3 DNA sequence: TGCGCCAGCAGCTTGGGCGAGACCACAGATACGCAGTATTTT. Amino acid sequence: CASSLGETTDTQYF.

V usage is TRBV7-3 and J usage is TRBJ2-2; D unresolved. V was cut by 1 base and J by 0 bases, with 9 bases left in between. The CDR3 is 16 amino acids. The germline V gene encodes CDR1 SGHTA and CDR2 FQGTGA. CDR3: CASSLNSLANTGELFF. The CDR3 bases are TGTGCCAGCAGCTTAAACAGTTTGGCGAACACCGGGGAGCTGTTTTTT.

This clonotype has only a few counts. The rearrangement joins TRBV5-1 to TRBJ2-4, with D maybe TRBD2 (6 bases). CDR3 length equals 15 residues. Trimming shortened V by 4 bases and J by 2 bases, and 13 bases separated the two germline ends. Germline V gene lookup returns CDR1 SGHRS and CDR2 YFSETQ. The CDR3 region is CASSPDSGTKNIQYF. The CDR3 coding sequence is TGCGCCAGCAGCCCCGATAGCGGAACCAAAAACATTCAGTACTTC.

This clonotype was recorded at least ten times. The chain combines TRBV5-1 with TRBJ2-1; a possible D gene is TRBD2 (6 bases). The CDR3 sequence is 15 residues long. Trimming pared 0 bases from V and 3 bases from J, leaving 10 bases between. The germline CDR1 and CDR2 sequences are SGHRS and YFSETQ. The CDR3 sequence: CASSLELAGYNEQFF. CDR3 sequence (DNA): TGCGCCAGCAGCTTGGAACTAGCCGGCTACAATGAGCAGTTCTTC. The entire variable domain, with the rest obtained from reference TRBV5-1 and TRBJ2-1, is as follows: KAGVTQTPRYLIKTRGQQVTLSCSPISGHRSVSWYQQTPGQGLQFLFEYFSETQRNKGNFPGRFSGRQFSNSRSEMNVSTLELGDSALYLCASSLELAGYNEQFFGPGTRLTVL.

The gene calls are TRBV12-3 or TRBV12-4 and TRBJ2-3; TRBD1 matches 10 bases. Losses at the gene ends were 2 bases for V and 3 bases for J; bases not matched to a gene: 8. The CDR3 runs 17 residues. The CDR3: CASSLRSGTGVTDTQYF. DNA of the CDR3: TGTGCCAGCAGTTTAAGGTCCGGGACAGGGGTTACAGATACGCAGTATTTT.

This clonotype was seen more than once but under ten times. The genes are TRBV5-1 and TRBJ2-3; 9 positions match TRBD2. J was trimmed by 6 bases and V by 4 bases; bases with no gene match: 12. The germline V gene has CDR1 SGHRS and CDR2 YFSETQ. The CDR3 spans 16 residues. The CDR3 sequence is CASSVRSGSFWDTQYF. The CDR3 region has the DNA TGCGCCAGCAGCGTCCGTAGCGGGAGCTTCTGGGATACGCAGTATTTT.

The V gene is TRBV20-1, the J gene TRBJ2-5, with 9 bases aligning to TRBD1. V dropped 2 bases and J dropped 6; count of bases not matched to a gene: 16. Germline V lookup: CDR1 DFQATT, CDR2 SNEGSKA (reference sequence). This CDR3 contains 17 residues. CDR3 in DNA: TGCAGTGCTAGAACTCCTAGGGGGACAGGGCACGTGAAGACCCAGTACTTC. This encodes CSARTPRGTGHVKTQYF.

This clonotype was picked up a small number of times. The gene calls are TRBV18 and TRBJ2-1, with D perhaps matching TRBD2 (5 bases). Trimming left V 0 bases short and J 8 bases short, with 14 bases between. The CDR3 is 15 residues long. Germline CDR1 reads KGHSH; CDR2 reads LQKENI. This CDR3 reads CASSPPIDGGDEQFF. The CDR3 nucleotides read TGTGCCAGCTCACCACCTATAGATGGAGGCGATGAGCAGTTCTTC.

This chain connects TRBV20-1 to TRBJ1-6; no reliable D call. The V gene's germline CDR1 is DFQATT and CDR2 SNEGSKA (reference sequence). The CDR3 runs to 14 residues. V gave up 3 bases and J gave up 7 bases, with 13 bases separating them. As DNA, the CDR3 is TGCAGTGCTAGTGTCTGGGGAGAGAATTCACCCCTCCACTTT. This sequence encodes CSASVWGENSPLHF.

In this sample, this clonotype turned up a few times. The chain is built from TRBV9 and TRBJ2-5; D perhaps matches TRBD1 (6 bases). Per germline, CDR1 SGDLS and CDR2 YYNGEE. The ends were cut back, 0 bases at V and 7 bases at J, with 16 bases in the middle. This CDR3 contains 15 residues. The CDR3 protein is CASSVDRVGHRTQYF. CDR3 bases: TGTGCCAGCAGCGTAGACAGGGTGGGCCATAGGACCCAGTACTTC. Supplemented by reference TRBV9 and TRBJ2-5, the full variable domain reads DSGVTQTPKHLITATGQRVTLRCSPRSGDLSVYWYQQSLDQGLQFLIQYYNGEERAKGNILERFSAQQFPDLHSELNLSSLELGDSALYFCASSVDRVGHRTQYFGPGTRLLVL.

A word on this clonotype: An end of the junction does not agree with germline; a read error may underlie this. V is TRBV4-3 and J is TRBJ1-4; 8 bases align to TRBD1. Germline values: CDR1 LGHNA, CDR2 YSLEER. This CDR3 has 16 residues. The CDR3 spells CASRQDGRTGGGELFF. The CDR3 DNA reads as TGCGCCAGCAGACAAGACGGTCGAACAGGGGGGGGAGAGCTGTTTTTT.

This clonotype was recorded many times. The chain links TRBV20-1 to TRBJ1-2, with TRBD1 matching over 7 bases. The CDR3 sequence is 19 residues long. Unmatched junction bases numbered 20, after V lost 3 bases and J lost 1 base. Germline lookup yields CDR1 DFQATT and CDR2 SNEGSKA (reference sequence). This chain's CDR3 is CSASPPLTGSRTHNYGYTF. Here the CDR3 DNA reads TGCAGTGCTAGTCCTCCCCTGACAGGGTCCCGGACCCATAACTATGGCTACACCTTC.

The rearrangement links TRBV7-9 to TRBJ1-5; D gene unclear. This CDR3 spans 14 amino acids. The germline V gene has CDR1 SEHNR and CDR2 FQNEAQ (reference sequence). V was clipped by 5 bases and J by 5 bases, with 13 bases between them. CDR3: CASSRLDGDQPQHF. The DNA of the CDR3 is TGTGCCAGCAGCCGGCTGGACGGGGATCAGCCCCAGCATTTT.

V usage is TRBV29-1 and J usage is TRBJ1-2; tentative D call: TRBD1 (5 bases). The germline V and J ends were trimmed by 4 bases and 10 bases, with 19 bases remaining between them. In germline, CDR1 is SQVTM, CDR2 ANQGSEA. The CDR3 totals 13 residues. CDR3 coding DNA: TGCAGCGTTGTCCCTCTAAGGGACCCCTTCTACACCTTC. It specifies CSVVPLRDPFYTF.

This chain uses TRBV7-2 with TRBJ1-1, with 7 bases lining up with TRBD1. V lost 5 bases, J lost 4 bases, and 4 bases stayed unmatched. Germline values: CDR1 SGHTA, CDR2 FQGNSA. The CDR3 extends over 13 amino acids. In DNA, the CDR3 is TGTGCCAGCAGCCAGACAGGGCGCACTGAAGCTTTCTTT. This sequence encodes CASSQTGRTEAFF.